The source of this TCR beta chain is a study of blood T cells in healthy people across ages. Study-level points and caveats: Naive T cell percentage and TCR beta diversity correlated strongly. Diversity of TCR beta per million T cells declined in a roughly linear way with age.

Germline CDR1 and CDR2: SGHVS and FQNEAQ. The ends were cut back, 5 bases at V and 2 bases at J, with 12 bases in the middle. The CDR3 covers 14 residues. Next came a second PCR, run for about 7 to 12 cycles, which used a sample-barcoded 5' primer along with a J-beta primer mix. Every sample gave at least 3 million paired-end reads containing CDR3. MiXCR, applied by TCRdb to the 5' RACE reads, yields one record per CDR3 protein. Of over 950,000 distinct CDR3 sequences listed, 51% are singletons. Each of the donors had approximately 10 milliliters of peripheral blood drawn into EDTA-treated Vacutainer tubes. On this clonotype: The antigen remains unidentified.

The rearrangement joins TRBV7-8 to TRBJ2-5, with D possibly being TRBD1 (5 bases). Specimen: blood. The receptor was isolated from a woman aged 60-70 years in good health. The CDR3 loop reads CASSTGRQQETQYF. The CDR3 DNA is TGTGCCAGCAGCACAGGTAGACAACAAGAGACCCAGTACTTC. Filled out from reference TRBV7-8 and TRBJ2-5, the complete variable domain reads GAGVSQSPRYKVAKRGQDVALRCDPISGHVSLFWYQQALGQGPEFLTYFQNEAQLDKSGLPSDRFFAERPEGSVSTLKIQRTQQEDSAVYLCASSTGRQQETQYFGPGTRLLVL.